The clone carrying this T cell receptor (beta chain) was picked up one time. Antigen specificity is unknown. The authors obtained around 2 micrograms of genomic DNA from cryopreserved PBMCs for TCR beta libraries. Some clones are missing from TCRdb's copy, which holds only in-frame ones; the method was immunoSEQ multiplex PCR. Altogether 150,000 to 200,000 clones are present, 70% to 85% being singletons, with the ten largest covering about 1.9%. Germline V lookup: CDR1 SGHTA, CDR2 FQGNSA. The CDR3 is made up of 14 amino acids. V lost 1 base, J lost 1 base, and 5 bases lay in between. This sample is drawn from a study of cytotoxic CD8 clonotypes in ibrutinib-treated CLL. The study's findings and limits: Rising at ibrutinib response, clonality subsequently fell back toward baseline at progression.

The genes are TRBV7-2 and TRBJ1-3, with TRBD1 as a possible D gene (5 bases). This TCR came from a human donor with chronic lymphocytic leukemia. This sample comprised PBMCs, obtained after 12 months of ibrutinib treatment. This chain's CDR3 is CASSLDRSGNTIYF. CDR3 DNA: TGTGCCAGCAGCTTAGACAGGTCTGGAAACACCATATATTTT. The complete variable domain, with remaining parts taken from reference TRBV7-2 and TRBJ1-3, reads GAGVSQSPSNKVTEKGKDVELRCDPISGHTALYWYRQSLGQGLEFLIYFQGNSAPDKSGLPSDRFSAERTGGSVSTLTIQRTQQEDSAVYLCASSLDRSGNTIYFGEGSWLTVV.